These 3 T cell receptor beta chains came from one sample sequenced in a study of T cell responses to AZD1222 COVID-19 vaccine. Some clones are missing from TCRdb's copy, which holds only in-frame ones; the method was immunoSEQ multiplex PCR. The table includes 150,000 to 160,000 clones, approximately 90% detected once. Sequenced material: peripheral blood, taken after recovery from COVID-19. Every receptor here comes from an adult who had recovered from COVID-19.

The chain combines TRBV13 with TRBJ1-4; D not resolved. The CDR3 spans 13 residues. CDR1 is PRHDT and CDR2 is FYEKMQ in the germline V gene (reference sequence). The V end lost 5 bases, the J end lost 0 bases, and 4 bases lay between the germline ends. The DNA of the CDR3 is TGTGCCAGCAGCCAGACAACTAATGAAAAACTGTTTTTT. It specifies CASSQTTNEKLFF.

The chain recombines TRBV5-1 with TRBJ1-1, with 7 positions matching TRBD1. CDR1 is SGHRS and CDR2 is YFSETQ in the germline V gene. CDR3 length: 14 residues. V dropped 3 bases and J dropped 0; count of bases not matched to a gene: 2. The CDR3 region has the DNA TGCGCCAGCAGCTGGACAGGAGTGAACACTGAAGCTTTCTTT. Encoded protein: CASSWTGVNTEAFF.

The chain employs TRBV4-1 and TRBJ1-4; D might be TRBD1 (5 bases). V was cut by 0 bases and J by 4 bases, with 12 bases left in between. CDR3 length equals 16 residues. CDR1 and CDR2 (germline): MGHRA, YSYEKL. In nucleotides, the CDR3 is TGCGCCAGCAGCCAAGATAGACGGACAATTAATGAAAAACTGTTTTTT. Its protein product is CASSQDRRTINEKLFF.